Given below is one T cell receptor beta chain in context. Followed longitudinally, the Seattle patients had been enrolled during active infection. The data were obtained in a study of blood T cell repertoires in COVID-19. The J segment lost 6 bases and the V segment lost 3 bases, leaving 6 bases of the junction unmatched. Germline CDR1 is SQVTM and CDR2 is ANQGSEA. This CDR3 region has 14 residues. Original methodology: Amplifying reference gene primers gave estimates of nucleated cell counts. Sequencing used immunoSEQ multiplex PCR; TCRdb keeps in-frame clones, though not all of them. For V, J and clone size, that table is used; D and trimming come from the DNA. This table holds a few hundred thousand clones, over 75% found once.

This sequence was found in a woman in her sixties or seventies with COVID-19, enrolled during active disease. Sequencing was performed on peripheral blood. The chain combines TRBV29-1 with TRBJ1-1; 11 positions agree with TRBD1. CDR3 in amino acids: CSVDSGTGGAEAFF. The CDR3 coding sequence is TGCAGCGTTGATTCCGGGACAGGGGGTGCTGAAGCTTTCTTT.